Listed here is a single TCR beta chain. Its antigen is not known. The data belong to a study of OX40 agonist ivuxolimab in advanced cancers. Turning to the study itself: Earlier treatment with anti-PD-1, anti-PD-L1 or anti-CTLA-4 was permitted, and under 50% had received some.

General observations from the study: It was also the case that some nonresponders had low normalized T-cell clonal expansion.

Libraries were prepared by immunoSEQ multiplex PCR; TCRdb keeps only in-frame clonotypes and omits some of them. The table includes about 24,000 clones, around 84% detected once. The sequencing used CD4+ or CD8+ T cells sorted from blood, collected in a trial of the OX40 agonist ivuxolimab. The sequence derives from an adult with an advanced solid tumor such as melanoma, head and neck, liver or kidney cancer.

The CDR3 DNA reads as TGTGCCAGCAGCTTAAGGCCTAGCGGGCGATTAACCTACGAGCAGTACTTC. It yields the protein CASSLRPSGRLTYEQYF. The genes are TRBV11-2 and TRBJ2-7; 8 nucleotides agree with TRBD2. Germline CDR1 is SGHAT and CDR2 is FQNNGV. With 2 bases clipped from V and 2 bases from J, the junction kept 11 bases outside the gene matches. This CDR3 spans 17 amino acids. Supplemented by reference TRBV11-2 and TRBJ2-7, the full variable domain reads EAGVAQSPRYKIIEKRQSVAFWCNPISGHATLYWYQQILGQGPKLLIQFQNNGVVDDSQLPKDRFSAERLKGVDSTLKIQPAKLEDSAVYLCASSLRPSGRLTYEQYFGPGTRLTVT.